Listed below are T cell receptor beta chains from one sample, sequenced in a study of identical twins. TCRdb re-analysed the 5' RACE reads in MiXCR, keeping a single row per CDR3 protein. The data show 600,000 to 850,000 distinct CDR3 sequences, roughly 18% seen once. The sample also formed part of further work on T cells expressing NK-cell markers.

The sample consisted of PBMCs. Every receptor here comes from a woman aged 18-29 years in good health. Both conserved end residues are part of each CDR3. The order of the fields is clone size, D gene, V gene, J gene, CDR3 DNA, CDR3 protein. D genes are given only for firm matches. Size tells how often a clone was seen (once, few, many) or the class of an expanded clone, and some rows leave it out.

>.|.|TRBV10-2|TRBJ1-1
TGCGCCAGCAGAACACAGAGGAACACTGAAGCTTTCTTT
CASRTQRNTEAFF
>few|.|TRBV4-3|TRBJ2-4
TGCGCCAGCAGCGACCCCGGGTCGGGAAACATTCAGTACTTC
CASSDPGSGNIQYF
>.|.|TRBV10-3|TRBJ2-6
TGTGCCATCAGTGAGACCGTAAGGGGCAGTGCTGGGGCCAACGTCCTGACTTTC
CAISETVRGSAGANVLTF
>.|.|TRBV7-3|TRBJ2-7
TGTGCCAGCAGCTTTAATAGCGGTACCTACGAGCAGTACTTC
CASSFNSGTYEQYF
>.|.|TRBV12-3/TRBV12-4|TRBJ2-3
TGTGCCAGCAGTTGGCTAACAGATACGCAGTATTTT
CASSWLTDTQYF
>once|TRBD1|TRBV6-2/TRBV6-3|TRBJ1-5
TGTGCCAGCAGTTTTGTAACAGGGGCAGCGAGCAATCAGCCCCAGCATTTT
CASSFVTGAASNQPQHF
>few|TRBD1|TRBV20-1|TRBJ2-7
TGCAGTGCGAGGACGACAGGGGGGTACGAGCAGTACTTC
CSARTTGGYEQYF
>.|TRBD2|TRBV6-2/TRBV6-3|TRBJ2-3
TGTGCCAGCAGTTACCCAAACGAGACTAGCGGGAGATCAGATACGCAGTATTTT
CASSYPNETSGRSDTQYF
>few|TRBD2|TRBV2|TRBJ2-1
TGTGCCAGCCGCCTAGCGGGAGGCCTTTACAATGAGCAGTTCTTC
CASRLAGGLYNEQFF
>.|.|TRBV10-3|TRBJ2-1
TGTGCCATCAGTCTCGGAGACAATGAGCAGTTCTTC
CAISLGDNEQFF
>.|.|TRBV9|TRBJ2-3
TGTGCCAGCACGGAGGTCCTTGGTGGGGGAAAAGATACGCAGTATTTT
CASTEVLGGGKDTQYF
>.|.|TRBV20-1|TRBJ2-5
TGCAGTGGACGGAGACTCCAAGAGACCCAGTACTTC
CSGRRLQETQYF
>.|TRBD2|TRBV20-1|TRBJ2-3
TGCAGTGCTAGAGATCGACTAGCGGGAGATCACCCGCAGTATTTT
CSARDRLAGDHPQYF
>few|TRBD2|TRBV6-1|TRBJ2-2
TGTGCCAGCAGTGTATCCCTCAGGACTAGCGGGGACACCGGGGAGCTGTTTTTT
CASSVSLRTSGDTGELFF
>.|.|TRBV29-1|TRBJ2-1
TGCAGCGTTGATGCGGCGGGGACAGATGAGCAGTTCTTC
CSVDAAGTDEQFF
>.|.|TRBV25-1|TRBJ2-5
TGTGCCAGCAGTGAATTGGGGGGGCGGGGGACCCAGTACTTC
CASSELGGRGTQYF
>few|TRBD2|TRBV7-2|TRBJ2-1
TGTGCCAGCAGCCGAATACTAGCGGGAGAAGGAATGAAGCAGTTCTTC
CASSRILAGEGMKQFF
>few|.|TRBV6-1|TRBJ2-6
TGTGCCAGCCGCATTAGAAACTCTGGGGCCAACGTCCTGACTTTC
CASRIRNSGANVLTF
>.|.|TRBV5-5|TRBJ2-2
TGTGCCAGCAGCGAACGGACAATCACCGGGGAGCTGTTTTTT
CASSERTITGELFF
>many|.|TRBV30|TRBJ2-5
TGTGCCTGGAGTCCGATAGAGACCCAGTACTTC
CAWSPIETQYF
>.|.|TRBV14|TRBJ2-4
TGTGCCAGCAGCCAAGATCCTGACAAAAACATTCAGTACTTC
CASSQDPDKNIQYF
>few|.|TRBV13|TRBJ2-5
TGTGCCAGCAGCTTAACGAGAGGGAAGACCCAGTACTTC
CASSLTRGKTQYF
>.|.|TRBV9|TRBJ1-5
TGTGCCAGCAGCGCAGACAATGGGCATCAGCCCCAGCATTTT
CASSADNGHQPQHF
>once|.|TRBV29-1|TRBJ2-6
TGCAGCGTAGGTAGCGGCAACGTCCTGACTTTC
CSVGSGNVLTF
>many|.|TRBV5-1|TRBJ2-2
TGCGCCAGCAGCTTGTACGGCACCGGGGAGCTGTTTTTT
CASSLYGTGELFF
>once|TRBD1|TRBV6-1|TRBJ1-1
TGTGCCAGCAGTGGGACAGGGTATAGCACTGAAGCTTTCTTT
CASSGTGYSTEAFF
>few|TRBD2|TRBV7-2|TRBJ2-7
TGTGCCAGCAGCTTCCAGTCTAGCGGGAGGTACGAGCAGTACTTC
CASSFQSSGRYEQYF
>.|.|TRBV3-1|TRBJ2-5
TGTGCCAGCAGCCAAGAGGGGCAGGCGGAGGCGAGGACAGCCTACTTC
CASSQEGQAEARTAYF
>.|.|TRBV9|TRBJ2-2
TGTGCCAGCAGCACCGGACTCGGGGGCACCGGGGAGCTGTTTTTT
CASSTGLGGTGELFF